Below are 14 T cell receptor beta chains sequenced from a single sample in a study of cytomegalovirus exposure and HLA in healthy donors (dated by TCRdb to between 2016 and 2019). Library preparation was by the immunoSEQ multiplex PCR assay. A mixture of 60 forward primers for TCR Vbeta segments and 13 reverse primers for TCR Jbeta segments was used in the multiplex PCR. Held by TCRdb, this immuneACCESS table contains in-frame sequences only and omits some clones. Under half of the omission traces to an unresolved V gene where checked; the cause of the rest is unknown. In this sample the table shows 110,000 to 150,000 clones, 75% to 80% of which occur a single time. Jointly, the top ten make up under 4.5% of the sample. Material: PBMCs. The receptors stem from a man aged 18 to 30 in good health and CMV-seronegative.

This clone was detected once. The rearrangement links TRBV6-5 to TRBJ2-7; a possible D gene is TRBD1 (6 bases). The CDR3 sequence is 15 residues long. Germline assignment: CDR1 MNHEY and CDR2 SVGAGI. Trimming stripped 6 bases from V and 7 bases from J, with 22 bases between. CDR3 nucleotides: TGTGCCAGCAGCTCATCAGGGGAGCCCTCTAAGGAGCAGTACTTC. It codes for CASSSSGEPSKEQYF.

This clone has only a few counts. One end of the junction fails to match germline, which may point to a read error. The gene calls are TRBV6-6 and TRBJ2-5; tentative D call: TRBD2 (5 bases). The V gene's germline CDR1 is MNHNY and CDR2 SVGAGI (reference sequence). The CDR3 runs 13 residues. This CDR3 reads CAGSREWVETQYF. CDR3 coding DNA: TGTGCCGGCAGTAGGGAGTGGGTTGAGACCCAGTACTTC.

The rearrangement uses TRBV19 and TRBJ2-1; 8 bases match TRBD2. The CDR3 has 16 residues. V was clipped by 6 bases and J by 2 bases; unmatched bases: 9. Germline CDR1 is LNHDA and CDR2 is SQIVND (reference sequence). CDR3 DNA sequence: TGTGCCAGTAGAAGTGTAGGGCGGGGGGCCTACAATGAGCAGTTCTTC. Residues: CASRSVGRGAYNEQFF.

CDR3: CASSGGSFGIQYF. The CDR3 DNA reads as TGTGCCAGTAGCGGGGGTAGTTTTGGCATTCAGTACTTC. The V gene is TRBV19, the J gene TRBJ2-4, with a possible D match to TRBD2 (6 bases). V was shortened by 6 bases and J by 9 bases, with 15 bases between the two germline ends. This CDR3 spans 13 amino acids. CDR1 and CDR2 (germline): LNHDA, SQIVND (reference sequence).

The J gene is TRBJ2-5, the V gene TRBV6-1; 7 bases are a match to TRBD1. J lost 6 bases, V lost 5 bases, and 6 bases had no gene match. The CDR3 consists of 13 residues. Germline V gene data show CDR1 as MNHNS and CDR2 as SASEGT. CDR3 bases: TGTGCCAGCAGTAGACAGGGCGGACAGACCCAGTACTTC. The encoded protein is CASSRQGGQTQYF.

This clone appeared a few times. The chain recombines TRBV27 with TRBJ2-3, with 15 bases aligning to TRBD2. CDR1 MNHEY and CDR2 SMNVEV come from the germline V gene (reference sequence). This CDR3 contains 22 residues. V lost 6 bases, J lost 3 bases, and 22 bases stayed unmatched. The DNA of the CDR3 is TGTGCCAGCAGCCAGACAGGGTATCCTGACCTAGGGACTAGCGGGAGGACAGATACGCAGTATTTT. Its protein is CASSQTGYPDLGTSGRTDTQYF.

The chain combines TRBV10-2 with TRBJ2-2; 12 bases map to TRBD2. The germline gives CDR1 WSHSY, CDR2 SAAADI. This CDR3 has 14 amino acids. The V segment lost 4 bases and the J segment 7 bases; nucleotides outside the gene matches: 1. The CDR3 region has the DNA TGCGCCAGCAGTGCTAGCGGGAGGGGCGGGGAGCTGTTTTTT. Encoded protein: CASSASGRGGELFF.

J is TRBJ1-3 and V is TRBV21-1; the table's D call, TRBD1, was not checked against the DNA. TRBV21-1 is listed as a pseudogene. The CDR3 totals 19 residues. DNA for the CDR3: TGTGCCAGCCGAGACCGGGACAGGGTTCCGAAAATTGACCCAAACACCATATATTTT. The encoded protein is CASRDRDRVPKIDPNTIYF.

The rearrangement links TRBV10-2 to TRBJ2-7; 8 bases align to TRBD2. The germline gives CDR1 WSHSY, CDR2 SAAADI. The ends lost 6 bases at V and 1 base at J; junction bases unmatched: 8. The CDR3 length is 15 residues. CDR3 sequence (DNA): TGCGCCAGCAGGGCCGGGGGCGGGAGGTCCTACGAGCAGTACTTC. Translation gives CASRAGGGRSYEQYF.

V gene TRBV28 combines with J gene TRBJ2-5; the match to TRBD2 covers 7 bases. Losses at the gene ends were 4 bases for V and 1 base for J; bases not matched to a gene: 12. The length of the CDR3 is 17 residues. Germline CDR1 MDHEN, CDR2 SYDVKM. CDR3 sequence reads: CASSSSFGGRAQETQYF. DNA of the CDR3: TGTGCCAGCAGTTCCTCTTTTGGCGGGAGAGCCCAAGAGACCCAGTACTTC.

The J gene is TRBJ1-2, the V gene TRBV25-1, with 8 bases lining up with TRBD1. Germline V lookup: CDR1 MGHDK, CDR2 SYGVNS. The CDR3 spans 12 residues. Trimming removed 7 bases from V and 8 bases from J; junction bases left unmatched: 6. In nucleotides, the CDR3 is TGTGCCAGCACTAACAGGGGGGGAGGCTACACCTTC. It encodes CASTNRGGGYTF.

This chain connects TRBV29-1 to TRBJ2-1; 9 nucleotides line up with TRBD2. This CDR3 contains 17 residues. Trimming removed 4 bases from V and 4 bases from J; junction bases left unmatched: 14. Germline CDR1 and CDR2: SQVTM and ANQGSEA. The CDR3 DNA reads TGCAGCGTTGGAGCGGGAGGAAAGTATAGGGCTTACAATGAGCAGTTCTTC. This translates into CSVGAGGKYRAYNEQFF.

The rearrangement uses TRBV5-6 and TRBJ1-4, with 8 bases that match TRBD1. In germline, CDR1 is SGHDT, CDR2 YYEEEE. V was clipped by 3 bases and J by 8 bases; unmatched bases: 6. The CDR3 spans 14 residues. CDR3 residues: CASSSGQGGEKLFF. DNA of the CDR3: TGTGCCAGCAGCTCAGGACAGGGAGGAGAAAAACTGTTTTTT.

The chain recombines TRBV5-1 with TRBJ2-3, with TRBD1 matching 7 bases. The germline gives CDR1 SGHRS, CDR2 YFSETQ. The CDR3 length is 16 residues. Trimming cost V 0 bases and J 1 base; bases outside gene matches: 5. The chain's CDR3 is CASSLASGQRTDTQYF. DNA for the CDR3: TGCGCCAGCAGCTTGGCCTCGGGACAGCGCACAGATACGCAGTATTTT.